The TCR beta chain described here comes from a study of OX40 agonist ivuxolimab in advanced cancers. Study-level results: CD8+ T cells (on average) carried more expanded clones than CD4+ T cells. Low normalized T-cell clonal expansion was additionally recorded for some nonresponders.

The CDR3 is made up of 13 amino acids. From germline, CDR1 is MNHNS and CDR2 SASEGT. V was pared by 3 bases and J by 3 bases, with 8 bases between. This clone was picked up one time. Its antigen is currently unknown. The same CDR3 is also encoded by other DNA sequences in this sample. Measured with immunoSEQ multiplex PCR; TCRdb has only the in-frame clones, and not every one. The data contain about 61,000 clones, 86% of them singletons. The chain employs TRBV6-1 and TRBJ1-2, with a tentative D call TRBD1 (5 bases). The sequence derives from an adult with an advanced solid tumor such as melanoma, head and neck, liver or kidney cancer. The specimen comprised CD4+ or CD8+ T cells sorted from blood, sampled in a trial of the OX40 agonist ivuxolimab. CDR3 sequence: CASSEAGDYGYTF. DNA for the CDR3: TGTGCCAGCAGTGAGGCGGGGGACTATGGCTACACCTTC.